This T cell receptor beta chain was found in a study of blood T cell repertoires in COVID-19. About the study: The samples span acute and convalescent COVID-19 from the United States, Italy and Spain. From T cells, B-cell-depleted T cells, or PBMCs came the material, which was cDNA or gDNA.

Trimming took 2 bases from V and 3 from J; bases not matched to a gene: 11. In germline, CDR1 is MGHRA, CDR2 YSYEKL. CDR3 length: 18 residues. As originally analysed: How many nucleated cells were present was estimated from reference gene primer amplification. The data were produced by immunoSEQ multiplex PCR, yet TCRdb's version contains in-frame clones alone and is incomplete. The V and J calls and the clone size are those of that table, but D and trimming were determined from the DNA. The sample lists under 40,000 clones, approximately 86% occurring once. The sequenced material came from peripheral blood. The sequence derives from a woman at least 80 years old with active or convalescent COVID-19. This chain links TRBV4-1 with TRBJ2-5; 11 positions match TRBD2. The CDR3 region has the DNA TGCGCCAGCAGCCAATTCCCGGACGCGACTAGCGGGAAAGAGACCCAGTACTTC. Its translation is CASSQFPDATSGKETQYF.